This record concerns one T cell receptor beta chain sequence. Antigen specificity is unknown. This sample is drawn from a study of cytomegalovirus exposure and HLA in healthy donors. Study-level results: Specificity of a few CMV-associated chains for CMV antigens was verified in vitro. Prediction of most subjects' HLA-A and HLA-B alleles by TCR beta sequences was reportedly accurate.

The PCR contained 60 Vbeta and 13 Jbeta primers. Some clones are missing from TCRdb's copy, which holds only in-frame ones; the method was immunoSEQ multiplex PCR. Altogether about 120,000 clones are present, around 79% being singletons, with the ten largest covering 2.5% to 3.5%. The CDR3 has 15 residues. Germline V gives CDR1 LGHNT, CDR2 FRNRAP. The V segment lost 6 bases and the J segment 2 bases; nucleotides outside the gene matches: 5. This chain connects TRBV12-5 to TRBJ2-2, with 8 bases fitting TRBD1. The receptor comes from a woman between 25 and 40 years old in good health and CMV-seropositive. Sample: PBMCs. CDR3 DNA: TGTGCTAGTGGGCCGGGGACAGGAAACACCGGGGAGCTGTTTTTT. This codes for CASGPGTGNTGELFF.